A single count supports the clone carrying this T cell receptor beta chain. The junction differs from germline at one of its ends, possibly a read error. The sample comes from a study of blood T cells in healthy people across ages. Using a J-beta primer mix together with a sample-barcoded 5' primer, a second PCR was run for 7 to 11 cycles. From the 5' RACE reads, TCRdb called clonotypes with MiXCR, one entry per CDR3 protein. The table lists about 970,000 distinct CDR3 sequences, just over 50% of them singletons. This TCR was sampled from a woman aged 55-70 years in good health. Material for sequencing was blood.

This CDR3 reads CAASRAGGFVEQYF. The CDR3 DNA sequence: TGTGCCGCCAGCAGAGCAGGCGGTTTTGTCGAGCAGTACTTC. The genes are TRBV15 and TRBJ2-5; D ambiguous. TRBJ2-7 explains the end of the DNA better; the J call may be wrong. Germline assignment: CDR1 LNHNV and CDR2 YYDKDF (reference sequence). This CDR3 comprises 14 residues.